Listed below are T cell receptor beta chains from one sample, sequenced in a study of beta chain features in type 1 diabetes. Profiling relied on immunoSEQ multiplex PCR, and the TCRdb table lists in-frame clones only, not all of them. The table records under 900,000 clones, 17% of them present only once. Sequencing was carried out using naive CD4+ T cells from blood. The source of these receptors is a woman younger than 35 in good health. Both conserved end residues are part of each CDR3. The D gene is left open where the match is weak. Clone size is stated in some rows and not others, as once, few, many or a class when expanded.

clone size	CDR3 length	V gene	J gene	D gene	CDR3 DNA	CDR3 protein
few	15	TRBV4-3	TRBJ2-1	.	TGCGCCAGCAGCCAGCTTTTGACTAGTTCCAATGAGCAGTTCTTC	CASSQLLTSSNEQFF
.	15	TRBV14	TRBJ2-3	.	TGTGCCAGCAGCCGACTAGGGGGAGCGACTCATACGCAGTATTTT	CASSRLGGATHTQYF
.	14	TRBV13	TRBJ2-5	.	TGTGCCAGCAGCTTAGTAGGGGCCCAAGAGACCCAGTACTTC	CASSLVGAQETQYF
.	12	TRBV5-6	TRBJ2-2	.	TGTGCCAGCAGCTTGATGGGCGGGGAGCTGTTTTTT	CASSLMGGELFF
.	15	TRBV7-9	TRBJ2-3	.	TGTGCCAGCAGCTTAGCTAGCACCGGGGCAGATACGCAGTATTTT	CASSLASTGADTQYF
.	14	TRBV14	TRBJ1-2	TRBD1	TGTGCCAGCAGCTTACACAGGGGTAACTATGGCTACACCTTC	CASSLHRGNYGYTF
few	15	TRBV10-3	TRBJ2-2	TRBD2	TGTGCCATCACTAGCGGGAGGGCAGGCACCGGGGAGCTGTTTTTT	CAITSGRAGTGELFF
few	16	TRBV4-3	TRBJ2-5	TRBD1	TGCGCCAGCAGCCAAGATGAGGACAGGGATATGCAGACCCAGTACTTC	CASSQDEDRDMQTQYF
.	14	TRBV9	TRBJ2-5	.	TGTGCCAGCAGCGCCATGGGGGGGCGAGAGACCCAGTACTTC	CASSAMGGRETQYF
.	13	TRBV6-5	TRBJ2-7	.	TGTGCCAGCAGCCAGGGAGGGGGTGGCGAGCAGTACTTC	CASSQGGGGEQYF
few	14	TRBV19	TRBJ2-7	.	TGTGCCAGTAAGCCGGAGAGCTTCTCCTACGAGCAGTACTTC	CASKPESFSYEQYF
few	14	TRBV13	TRBJ2-7	.	TGTGCCAGCAGCTCTACTCAACTCCGGGACGAGCAGTACTTC	CASSSTQLRDEQYF
few	13	TRBV9	TRBJ2-5	.	TGTGCCAGCAGCGCACAGGGTCAAGAGACCCAGTACTTC	CASSAQGQETQYF
.	16	TRBV18	TRBJ2-4	.	TGTGCCAGCTCCCTGGTTCCGGGACAAGAACGTTACATTCAGTACTTC	CASSLVPGQERYIQYF
.	11	TRBV7-6	TRBJ1-1	.	TGTGCCAGCAGCCGGGGCCTAGAAGCTTTCTTT	CASSRGLEAFF
few	13	TRBV7-2	TRBJ1-2	TRBD1	TGTGCCAGCAGCTTCCAGGGGGCGGGCGGCTACACCTTC	CASSFQGAGGYTF
.	15	TRBV7-3	TRBJ2-5	TRBD2	TGTGCCAGCAGCCGCCGCGGGGGATCCGGCGGGACCCAGTACTTC	CASSRRGGSGGTQYF
few	15	TRBV6-1	TRBJ2-1	.	TGTGCCAGCAAGAACTTACCGAGATCCTACAATGAGCAGTTCTTC	CASKNLPRSYNEQFF
.	15	TRBV5-4	TRBJ2-6	TRBD1	TGTGCCAGCAGCCGACAGGGCTCTGGGGCCAACGTCCTGACTTTC	CASSRQGSGANVLTF
few	10	TRBV20-1	TRBJ2-1	.	TGCAGTGCTCAGAGGAATGAGCAGTTCTTC	CSAQRNEQFF
few	17	TRBV27	TRBJ2-2	TRBD2	TGTGCCAGCAGTTTATCGCCGCTAGCGGGATGGACCGGGGAGCTGTTTTTT	CASSLSPLAGWTGELFF
few	19	TRBV2	TRBJ1-1	TRBD1	TGTGCCAGCAGTGGAACCGGAGAGGGACAGGGGGCCATGAACACTGAAGCTTTCTTT	CASSGTGEGQGAMNTEAFF
.	14	TRBV28	TRBJ2-7	TRBD2	TGTGCCAGTAGAGCGGGAGGGACCTTTTACGAGCAGTACTTC	CASRAGGTFYEQYF
few	18	TRBV7-8	TRBJ2-2	TRBD2	TGTGCCAGCAGCCGGACCTCCGGGACTAGCGGTGCTACCGGGGAGCTGTTTTTT	CASSRTSGTSGATGELFF
.	17	TRBV4-1	TRBJ2-1	TRBD2	TGCGCCAGCAGCCCCCGTCTAGCGGGATTAGGATACAATGAGCAGTTCTTC	CASSPRLAGLGYNEQFF
.	17	TRBV25-1	TRBJ2-2	.	TGTGCCAGCAGTGAAGGTCGCAGGGTTGGGAACACCGGGGAGCTGTTTTTT	CASSEGRRVGNTGELFF
.	13	TRBV2	TRBJ1-1	.	TGTGCCAGCATTAGGACAGCCCCGAGTACGGCTTTCTTT	CASIRTAPSTAFF
few	15	TRBV10-3	TRBJ2-2	.	TGTGCCATCAGTGCGACCGGGCAGGACACCGGGGAGCTGTTTTTT	CAISATGQDTGELFF
.	14	TRBV2	TRBJ2-5	TRBD2	TGTGCCAGCAGTTCGGGACTAGCGACAGAGACCCAGTACTTC	CASSSGLATETQYF
.	15	TRBV5-1	TRBJ2-7	.	TGCGCCAGCAGCTTGGCGCCCGGGGGCTCGGAAGAGCAGTACTTC	CASSLAPGGSEEQYF
few	11	TRBV20-1	TRBJ1-5	.	TGCAGTGCTACGAGCAATCAGCCCCAGCATTTT	CSATSNQPQHF
few	18	TRBV11-2	TRBJ2-7	.	TGTGCCAGCAGCTTAGCTCTCCTTAGTCAAAGTCAGCTCTACGAGCAGTACTTC	CASSLALLSQSQLYEQYF
few	14	TRBV7-9	TRBJ2-7	TRBD1	TGTGCCAGCAGCTTTGGGACAGGGTCCTACGAGCAGTACTTC	CASSFGTGSYEQYF
.	17	TRBV7-7	TRBJ2-7	TRBD2	TGTGCTAGCAGCACCGGGACTAGCGGGATCACGAGCTACGAGCAGTACTTC	CASSTGTSGITSYEQYF
few	16	TRBV19	TRBJ2-7	TRBD1	TGTGCCAGTAGTAGATCGGGTGGGACAGTCTCCTACGAGCAGTACTTC	CASSRSGGTVSYEQYF
.	15	TRBV2	TRBJ2-3	.	TGTGCCAGCAGGAAGGGGAGTACTAGCACAGATACGCAGTATTTT	CASRKGSTSTDTQYF
.	15	TRBV6-6	TRBJ1-4	.	TGTGCCACTGCCCGAAGCCAGCCCTCTAATGAAAAACTGTTTTTT	CATARSQPSNEKLFF
few	13	TRBV18	TRBJ1-1	.	TGTGCCAGCTCACCCGGTACAGCGGGCGAAGCTTTCTTT	CASSPGTAGEAFF
.	15	TRBV18	TRBJ2-1	.	TGTGCCAGCTCACCACTAGCGTCCTCCTACAATGAGCAGTTCTTC	CASSPLASSYNEQFF
.	13	TRBV6-5	TRBJ2-1	.	TGTGCCAGCAGTGTCGGCCTCAATCATCGGCAGTTCTTC	CASSVGLNHRQFF
.	16	TRBV11-1	TRBJ2-3	.	TGTGCCAGCAGCGCTCTAGCGGGACAGGGCACAGATACGCAGTATTTT	CASSALAGQGTDTQYF
.	10	TRBV7-9	TRBJ2-3	.	TGTGCCACTACGGGAGATACGCAGTATTTT	CATTGDTQYF
.	16	TRBV6-5	TRBJ2-7	.	TGTGCCAGCAGTTACGGGGGCGGGGACGGGACCTACGAGCAGTACTTC	CASSYGGGDGTYEQYF
few	16	TRBV5-4	TRBJ2-5	TRBD1	TGTGCCAGCAGCTGGGGACAGGGGGTGAAGGGAGAGACCCAGTACTTC	CASSWGQGVKGETQYF
.	17	TRBV6-1	TRBJ2-5	.	TGTGCCAGCAGTGAAGCGCTTCGGGTCAGAAGGATGGAGACCCAGTACTTC	CASSEALRVRRMETQYF
.	13	TRBV7-8	TRBJ2-7	.	TGTGCCAGCAGCTTACTTTCGGGGTACGAGCAGTACTTC	CASSLLSGYEQYF
.	21	TRBV5-1	TRBJ2-1	TRBD2	TGCGCCAGCAGCTTGTTTTTCCGTAGCGGGCGACTGAGGAGCTCCTACAATGAGCAGTTCTTC	CASSLFFRSGRLRSSYNEQFF
few	13	TRBV29-1	TRBJ1-5	.	TGCAGCGTTGAAAGGGGGGCAGGGCAGCCCCAGCATTTT	CSVERGAGQPQHF
.	12	TRBV11-2	TRBJ2-7	.	TGTGCCAGCAGCTTAGGATGGGACACAAAGTACTTC	CASSLGWDTKYF
few	14	TRBV7-2	TRBJ1-4	TRBD1	TGTGCCAGCAGCCCAAGTGGGACAGAGGTAAAACTGTTTTTT	CASSPSGTEVKLFF
few	14	TRBV7-2	TRBJ2-1	TRBD2	TGTGCCAGCAGCTTAGGACTAGCGGGCTATGAGCAGTTCTTC	CASSLGLAGYEQFF
few	9	TRBV9	TRBJ1-2	.	TGTGCCAGTAGACATGGCTACACCTTC	CASRHGYTF